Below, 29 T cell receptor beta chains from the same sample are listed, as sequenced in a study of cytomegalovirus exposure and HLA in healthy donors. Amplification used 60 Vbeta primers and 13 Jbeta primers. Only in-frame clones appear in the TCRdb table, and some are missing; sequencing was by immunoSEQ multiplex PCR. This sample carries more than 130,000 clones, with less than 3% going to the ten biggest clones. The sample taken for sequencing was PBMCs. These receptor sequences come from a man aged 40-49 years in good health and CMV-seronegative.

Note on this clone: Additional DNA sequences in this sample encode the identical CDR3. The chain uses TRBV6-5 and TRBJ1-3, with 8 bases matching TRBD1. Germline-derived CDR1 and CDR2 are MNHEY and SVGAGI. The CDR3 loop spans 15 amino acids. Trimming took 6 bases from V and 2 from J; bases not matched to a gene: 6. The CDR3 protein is CASSLGQATGNTIYF. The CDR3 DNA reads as TGTGCCAGCAGCCTGGGACAGGCAACTGGAAACACCATATATTTT.

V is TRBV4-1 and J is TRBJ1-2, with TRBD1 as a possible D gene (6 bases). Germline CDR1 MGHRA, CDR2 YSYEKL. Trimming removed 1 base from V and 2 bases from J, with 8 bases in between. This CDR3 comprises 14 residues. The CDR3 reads CASSQADRNYGYTF. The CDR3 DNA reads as TGCGCCAGCAGCCAAGCGGACAGAAACTATGGCTACACCTTC.

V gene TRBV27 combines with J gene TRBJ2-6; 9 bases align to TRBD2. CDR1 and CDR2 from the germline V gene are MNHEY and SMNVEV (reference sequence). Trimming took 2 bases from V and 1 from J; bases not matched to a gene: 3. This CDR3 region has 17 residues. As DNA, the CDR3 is TGTGCCAGCAGTTTAATAGCGGGGGAATCTGGGGCCAACGTCCTGACTTTC. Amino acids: CASSLIAGESGANVLTF.

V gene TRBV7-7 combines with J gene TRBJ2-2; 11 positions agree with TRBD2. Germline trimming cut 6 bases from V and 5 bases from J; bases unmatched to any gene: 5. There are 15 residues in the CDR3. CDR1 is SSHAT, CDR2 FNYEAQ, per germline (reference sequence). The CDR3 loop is CASSNLAGGTGELFF. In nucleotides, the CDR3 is TGTGCCAGCAGTAACCTAGCGGGGGGTACCGGGGAGCTGTTTTTT.

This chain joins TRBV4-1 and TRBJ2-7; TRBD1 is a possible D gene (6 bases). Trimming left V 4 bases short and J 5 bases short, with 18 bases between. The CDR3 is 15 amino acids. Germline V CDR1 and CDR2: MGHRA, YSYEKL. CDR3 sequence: CASSRDNMVVDEQYF. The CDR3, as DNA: TGCGCCAGCAGCCGGGACAATATGGTAGTCGACGAGCAGTACTTC.

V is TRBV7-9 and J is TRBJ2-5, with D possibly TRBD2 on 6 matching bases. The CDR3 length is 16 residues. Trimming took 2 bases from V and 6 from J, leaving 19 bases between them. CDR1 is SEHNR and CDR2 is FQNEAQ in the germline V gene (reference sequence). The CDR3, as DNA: TGTGCCAGCAGCTTATCGCTAGGCGCGGGGTTGCAGACCCAGTACTTC. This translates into CASSLSLGAGLQTQYF.

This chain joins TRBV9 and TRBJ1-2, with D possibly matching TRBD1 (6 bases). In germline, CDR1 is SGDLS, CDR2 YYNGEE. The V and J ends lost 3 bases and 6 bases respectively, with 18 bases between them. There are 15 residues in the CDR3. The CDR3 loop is CASSASGGGFDGYTF. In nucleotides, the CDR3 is TGTGCCAGCAGCGCCAGTGGGGGCGGGTTCGATGGCTACACCTTC.

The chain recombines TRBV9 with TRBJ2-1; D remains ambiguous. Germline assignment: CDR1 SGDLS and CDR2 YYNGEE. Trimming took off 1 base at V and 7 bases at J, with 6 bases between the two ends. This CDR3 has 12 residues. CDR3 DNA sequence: TGTGCCAGCAGCGTATCTTATAATGAGCAGTTCTTC. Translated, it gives CASSVSYNEQFF.

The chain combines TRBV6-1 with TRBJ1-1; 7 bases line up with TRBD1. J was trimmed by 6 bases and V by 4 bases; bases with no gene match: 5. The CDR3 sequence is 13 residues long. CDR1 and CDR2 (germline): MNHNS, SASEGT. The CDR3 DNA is TGTGCCAGCAGTGTCCTTCAGGGGGCTGAAGCTTTCTTT. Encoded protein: CASSVLQGAEAFF.

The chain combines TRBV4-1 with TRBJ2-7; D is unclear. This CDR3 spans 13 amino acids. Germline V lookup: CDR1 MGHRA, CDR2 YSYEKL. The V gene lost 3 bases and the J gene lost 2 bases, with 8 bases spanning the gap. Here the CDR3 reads CASSHNTAYEQYF. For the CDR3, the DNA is TGCGCCAGCAGCCATAATACAGCCTACGAGCAGTACTTC.

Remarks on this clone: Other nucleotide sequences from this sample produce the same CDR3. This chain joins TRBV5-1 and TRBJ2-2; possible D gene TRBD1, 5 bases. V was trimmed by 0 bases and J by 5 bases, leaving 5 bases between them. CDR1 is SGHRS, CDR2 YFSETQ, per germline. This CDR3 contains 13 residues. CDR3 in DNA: TGCGCCAGCAGCTTGGCAGGGACCGGGGAGCTGTTTTTT. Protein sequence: CASSLAGTGELFF.

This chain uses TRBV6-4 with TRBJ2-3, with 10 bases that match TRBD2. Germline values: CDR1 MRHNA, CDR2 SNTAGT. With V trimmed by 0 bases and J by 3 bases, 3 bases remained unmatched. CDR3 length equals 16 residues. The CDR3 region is CASSDSASGGTDTQYF. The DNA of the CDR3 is TGTGCCAGCAGTGACTCAGCTAGCGGGGGTACAGATACGCAGTATTTT.

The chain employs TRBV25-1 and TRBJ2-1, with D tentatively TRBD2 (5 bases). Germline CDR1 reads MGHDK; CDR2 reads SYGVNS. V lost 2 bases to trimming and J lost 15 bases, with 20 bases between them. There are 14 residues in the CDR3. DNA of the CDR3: TGTGCCAGCAGTGAACCAGAAGGCGTTCGGGAAAGGTTCTTC. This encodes CASSEPEGVRERFF.

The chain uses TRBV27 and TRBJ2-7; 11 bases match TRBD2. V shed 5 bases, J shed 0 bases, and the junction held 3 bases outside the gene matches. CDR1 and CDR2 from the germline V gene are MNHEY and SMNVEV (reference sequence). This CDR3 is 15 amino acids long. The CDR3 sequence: CASSTLAGASYEQYF. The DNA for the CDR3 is TGTGCCAGCAGTACACTAGCGGGGGCCTCCTACGAGCAGTACTTC.

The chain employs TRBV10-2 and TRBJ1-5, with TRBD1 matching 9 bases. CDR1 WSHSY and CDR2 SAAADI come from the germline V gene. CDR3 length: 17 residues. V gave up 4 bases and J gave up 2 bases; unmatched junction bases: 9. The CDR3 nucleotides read TGCGCCAGCAGTGCCGACAGGGGGTATAAAGGCAATCAGCCCCAGCATTTT. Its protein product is CASSADRGYKGNQPQHF.

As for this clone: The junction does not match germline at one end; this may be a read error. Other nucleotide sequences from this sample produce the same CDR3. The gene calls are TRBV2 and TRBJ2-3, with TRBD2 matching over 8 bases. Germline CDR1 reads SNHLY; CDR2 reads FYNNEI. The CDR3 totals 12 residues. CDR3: CASRLAVDTQYF. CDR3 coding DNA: TGTGCCAGCAGACTAGCGGTAGATACGCAGTACTTT.

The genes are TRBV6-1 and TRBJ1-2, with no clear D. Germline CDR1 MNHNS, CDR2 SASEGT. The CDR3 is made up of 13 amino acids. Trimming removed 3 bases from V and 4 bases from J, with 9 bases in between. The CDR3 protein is CASSDGGRYGYTF. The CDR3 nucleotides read TGTGCCAGCAGTGACGGCGGCCGCTATGGCTACACCTTC.

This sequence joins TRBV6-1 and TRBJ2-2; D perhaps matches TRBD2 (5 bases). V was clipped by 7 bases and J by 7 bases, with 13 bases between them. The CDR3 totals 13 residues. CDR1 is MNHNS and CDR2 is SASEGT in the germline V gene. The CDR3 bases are TGTGCCAGCATACGAGAGGCGGGCGGGGAGCTGTTTTTT. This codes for CASIREAGGELFF.

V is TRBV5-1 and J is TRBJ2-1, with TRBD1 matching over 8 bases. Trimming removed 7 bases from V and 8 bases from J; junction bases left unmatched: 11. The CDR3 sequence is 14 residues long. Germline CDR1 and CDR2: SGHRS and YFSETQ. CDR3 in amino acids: CASRRQGNVDEQFF. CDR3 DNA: TGCGCCAGCCGTCGACAGGGGAACGTGGATGAGCAGTTCTTC.

The CDR3 protein is CASSLDGQMNTEAFF. The CDR3 DNA is TGTGCCAGCAGCTTAGACGGACAAATGAACACTGAAGCTTTCTTT. The V call is TRBV11-2, the J call TRBJ1-1, with TRBD1 as a possible D gene (5 bases). Germline V gene data show CDR1 as SGHAT and CDR2 as FQNNGV. The CDR3 runs 15 residues. Deletions cut 0 bases from V and 0 bases from J, with 8 bases between.

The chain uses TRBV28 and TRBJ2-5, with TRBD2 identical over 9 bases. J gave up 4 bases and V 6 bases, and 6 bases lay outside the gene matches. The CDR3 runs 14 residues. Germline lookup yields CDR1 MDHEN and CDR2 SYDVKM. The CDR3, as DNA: TGTGCCAGCAGGGAGCGGGGGGCGCGAGAGACCCAGTACTTC. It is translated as CASRERGARETQYF.

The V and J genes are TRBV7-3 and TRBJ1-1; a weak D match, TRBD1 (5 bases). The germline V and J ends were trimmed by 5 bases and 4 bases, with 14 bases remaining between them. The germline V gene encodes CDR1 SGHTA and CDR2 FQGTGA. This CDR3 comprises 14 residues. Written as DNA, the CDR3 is TGTGCCAGCAGCCCAAACGGGGGGAGCACTGAAGCTTTCTTT. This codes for CASSPNGGSTEAFF.

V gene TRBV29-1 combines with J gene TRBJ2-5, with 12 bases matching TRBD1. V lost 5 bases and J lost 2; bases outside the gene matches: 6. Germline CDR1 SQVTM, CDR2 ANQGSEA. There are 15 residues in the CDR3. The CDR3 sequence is CSVRDRGLKQETQYF. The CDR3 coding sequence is TGCAGCGTTAGGGACAGGGGGCTCAAACAAGAGACCCAGTACTTC.

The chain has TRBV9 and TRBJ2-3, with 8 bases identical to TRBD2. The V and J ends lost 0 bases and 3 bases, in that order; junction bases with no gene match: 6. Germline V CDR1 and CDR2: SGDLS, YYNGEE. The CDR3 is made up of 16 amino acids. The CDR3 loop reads CASSVGAGGETDTQYF. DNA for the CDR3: TGTGCCAGCAGCGTAGGGGCCGGGGGGGAAACAGATACGCAGTATTTT. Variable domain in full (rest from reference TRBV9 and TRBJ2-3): DSGVTQTPKHLITATGQRVTLRCSPRSGDLSVYWYQQSLDQGLQFLIQYYNGEERAKGNILERFSAQQFPDLHSELNLSSLELGDSALYFCASSVGAGGETDTQYFGPGTRLTVL.

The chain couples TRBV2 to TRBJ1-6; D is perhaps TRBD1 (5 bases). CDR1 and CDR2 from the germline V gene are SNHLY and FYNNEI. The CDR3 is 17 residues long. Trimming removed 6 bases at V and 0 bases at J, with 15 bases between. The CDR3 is CASREGLSSSYNSPLHF. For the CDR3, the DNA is TGTGCCAGCAGAGAGGGACTCTCGAGCTCCTATAATTCACCCCTCCACTTT.

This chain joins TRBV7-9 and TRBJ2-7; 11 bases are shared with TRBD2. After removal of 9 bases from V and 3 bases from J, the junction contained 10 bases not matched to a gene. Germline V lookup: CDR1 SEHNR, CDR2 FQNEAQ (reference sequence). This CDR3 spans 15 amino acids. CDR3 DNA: TGTGCCAGGGCGTGGGAGGGACTAGCGGTCTACGAGCAGTACTTC. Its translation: CARAWEGLAVYEQYF.

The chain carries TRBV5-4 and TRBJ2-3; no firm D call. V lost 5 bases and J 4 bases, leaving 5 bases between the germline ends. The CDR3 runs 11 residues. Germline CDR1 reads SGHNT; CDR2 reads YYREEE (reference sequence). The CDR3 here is CASSKPDTQYF. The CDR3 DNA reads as TGTGCCAGCAGTAAGCCAGATACGCAGTATTTT.

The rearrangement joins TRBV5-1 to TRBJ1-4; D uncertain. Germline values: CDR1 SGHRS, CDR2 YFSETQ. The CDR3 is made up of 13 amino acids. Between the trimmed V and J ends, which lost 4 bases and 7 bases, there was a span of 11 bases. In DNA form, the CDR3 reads TGCGCCAGCAGCCTCGATCTGAGTGAAAAACTGTTTTTT. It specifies CASSLDLSEKLFF.

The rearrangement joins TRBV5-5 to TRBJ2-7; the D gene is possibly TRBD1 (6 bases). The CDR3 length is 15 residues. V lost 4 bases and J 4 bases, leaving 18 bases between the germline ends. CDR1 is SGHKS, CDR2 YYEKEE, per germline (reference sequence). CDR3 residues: CASSRRQETVYEQYF. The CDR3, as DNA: TGTGCCAGCAGCCGTAGACAGGAAACGGTGTACGAGCAGTACTTC.